This TCR beta chain was identified during a study of Ad26.COV2.S vaccination and SARS-CoV-2 variants. Looking at the study overall: Donor was one of the participants in the Ad26.COV2.S arm of the COV1001 trial.

As regards this clone: Antigen unknown.

Assay used: immunoSEQ multiplex PCR; TCRdb lists only in-frame clones, some missing. The data contain roughly 270,000 clones, roughly 86% of them singletons. Trimming cost V 2 bases and J 6 bases, with 11 bases left between them. The length of the CDR3 is 14 residues. The germline V gene encodes CDR1 MNHEY and CDR2 SMNVEV (reference sequence). The treatment denotes: some 20 received Ad26.COV2.S at low or high dose, single or two shots; a few received placebo; per-sample allocation not given. Day 63 following the first vaccine or placebo injection was when the samples were taken. General study points: Total responses of T cells may have been underestimated by the analyses of TCR breadth and depth. Non-spike TCR breadth was similar in vaccine and placebo recipients. Higher spike-specific TCR breadth was found in vaccine recipients than in placebo recipients.

This receptor was taken from a person aged 18 to 65 who received the Ad26.COV2.S COVID-19 vaccine or a placebo. The chain has TRBV27 and TRBJ2-4; perhaps TRBD2 as D (7 bases). The sample consisted of peripheral blood, taken in a trial of Ad26.COV2.S vaccine versus placebo. The CDR3 is CASSLMRGLNIQYF. In nucleotides, the CDR3 is TGTGCCAGCAGTTTAATGCGGGGGCTAAACATTCAGTACTTC.